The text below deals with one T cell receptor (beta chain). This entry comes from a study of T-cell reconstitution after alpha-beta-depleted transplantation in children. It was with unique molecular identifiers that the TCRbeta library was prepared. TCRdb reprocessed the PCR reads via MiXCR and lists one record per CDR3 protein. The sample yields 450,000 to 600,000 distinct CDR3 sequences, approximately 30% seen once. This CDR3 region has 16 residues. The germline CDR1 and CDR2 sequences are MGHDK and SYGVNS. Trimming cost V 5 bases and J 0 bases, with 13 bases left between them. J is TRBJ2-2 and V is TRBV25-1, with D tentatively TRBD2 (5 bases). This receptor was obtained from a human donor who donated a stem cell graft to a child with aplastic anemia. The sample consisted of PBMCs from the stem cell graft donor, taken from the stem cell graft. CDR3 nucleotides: TGTGCCAGCAGTCCCCCGGAGGCCTCGAACACCGGGGAGCTGTTTTTT. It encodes CASSPPEASNTGELFF.